Below, 18 T cell receptor beta chains from the same sample are listed, as sequenced in a study of blood T cell repertoires in COVID-19. Some clones are missing from TCRdb's copy, which holds only in-frame ones; the method was immunoSEQ multiplex PCR. The table lists fewer than 350,000 clones, 80% to 90% of them singletons. Sample: PBMCs or T cells enriched from blood (not recorded which). The source is a middle-aged woman with acute COVID-19.

This chain links TRBV2 with TRBJ2-2; possible D gene TRBD2, 7 bases. The germline V gene has CDR1 SNHLY and CDR2 FYNNEI. The ends were cut back, 8 bases at V and 2 bases at J, with 21 bases in the middle. The CDR3 runs 17 residues. The CDR3 loop reads CASRRRGRGLNTGELFF. The CDR3 DNA sequence: TGTGCCAGCCGCCGAAGGGGCAGGGGACTAAACACCGGGGAGCTGTTTTTT.

The chain has TRBV12-5 and TRBJ1-1; 8 nucleotides agree with TRBD1. The CDR3 spans 16 residues. After removal of 1 base from V and 3 bases from J, the junction contained 7 bases not matched to a gene. CDR1 is LGHNT, CDR2 FRNRAP, per germline. This chain's CDR3 is CASGLAFKQGDTEAFF. CDR3 DNA: TGTGCTAGTGGTTTGGCCTTCAAACAGGGGGACACTGAAGCTTTCTTT. Full variable domain (remainder filled in from reference TRBV12-5 and TRBJ1-1): DARVTQTPRHKVTEMGQEVTMRCQPILGHNTVFWYRQTMMQGLELLAYFRNRAPLDDSGMPKDRFSAEMPDATLATLKIQPSEPRDSAVYFCASGLAFKQGDTEAFFGQGTRLTVV.

The J gene is TRBJ2-1, the V gene TRBV12-5; the match to TRBD2 covers 7 bases. CDR1 and CDR2 (germline): LGHNT, FRNRAP. CDR3 length equals 15 residues. V shed 1 base, J shed 4 bases, and the junction held 4 bases outside the gene matches. Here the CDR3 reads CASGLEAGYYNEQFF. The CDR3 nucleotides are TGTGCTAGTGGTTTGGAAGCGGGGTATTACAATGAGCAGTTCTTC.

The genes are TRBV2 and TRBJ2-2; 7 bases fit TRBD2. Germline loops: CDR1 SNHLY, CDR2 FYNNEI. V lost 7 bases to trimming and J lost 0 bases; unmatched junction nucleotides: 5. This CDR3 is 15 amino acids long. Here the CDR3 reads CASIRGRANTGELFF. CDR3 nucleotides: TGTGCCAGCATCAGAGGGAGGGCGAACACCGGGGAGCTGTTTTTT.

The chain carries TRBV4-3 and TRBJ2-7, with 7 bases aligning to TRBD1. With V trimmed by 3 bases and J by 3 bases, 8 bases remained unmatched. Germline lookup yields CDR1 LGHNA and CDR2 YSLEER. This CDR3 contains 15 residues. The CDR3 loop reads CASSHRQGSFYEQYF. CDR3 sequence (DNA): TGCGCCAGCAGCCACCGACAGGGTTCATTCTACGAGCAGTACTTC.

The chain couples TRBV28 to TRBJ2-3; D not certain. Deletions cut 6 bases from V and 0 bases from J, with 10 bases between. The CDR3 is 14 residues long. The germline V gene encodes CDR1 MDHEN and CDR2 SYDVKM. CDR3 loop: CASSWRNSTDTQYF. As DNA, the CDR3 is TGTGCCAGCAGCTGGAGAAATAGCACAGATACGCAGTATTTT.

This sequence joins TRBV19 and TRBJ1-1, with TRBD1 identical over 8 bases. CDR1 is LNHDA, CDR2 SQIVND, per germline (reference sequence). The CDR3 has 15 residues. The trim removed 7 bases at V and 1 base at J, leaving 8 bases unmatched. The DNA of the CDR3 is TGTGCCAGTATTACAGGGGGGGGTGGGAACACTGAAGCTTTCTTT. It yields the protein CASITGGGGNTEAFF.

The rearrangement links TRBV5-4 to TRBJ1-6; D is ambiguous. Trimming took 0 bases from V and 9 from J, leaving 7 bases between them. This CDR3 has 13 residues. Germline V gene sequence: CDR1 SGHNT, CDR2 YYREEE (reference sequence). This CDR3 reads CASSLVSGSPLHF. CDR3 in DNA: TGTGCCAGCAGCTTGGTCAGCGGTTCACCCCTCCACTTT.

The CDR3 sequence: CASSDLGQGYNEQFF. The CDR3 DNA sequence: TGTGCCAGCAGCGATTTAGGACAGGGGTACAATGAGCAGTTCTTC. The chain carries TRBV2 and TRBJ2-1, with 9 bases lining up with TRBD1. With V trimmed by 6 bases and J by 4 bases, 7 bases remained unmatched. This CDR3 contains 15 residues. Per the germline V gene, CDR1 is SNHLY and CDR2 is FYNNEI.

The chain joins TRBV11-3 to TRBJ2-1; D might be TRBD2 (5 bases). CDR1 SGHNT and CDR2 YENEEA come from the germline V gene. Trimming cost V 6 bases and J 9 bases, with 18 bases left between them. This CDR3 contains 14 residues. CDR3 in amino acids: CASSTRGIEGEQFF. The DNA for the CDR3 is TGTGCCAGCAGTACAAGAGGGATAGAGGGTGAGCAGTTCTTC.

This chain links TRBV5-8 with TRBJ2-7, with a possible D match to TRBD2 (6 bases). The V end was cut by 1 base, the J end by 7 bases, with 9 bases between. The germline CDR1 and CDR2 sequences are SGHTS and YDEGEE. The CDR3 consists of 12 residues. The DNA for the CDR3 is TGTGCCAGCAGCTTGTATGGGGGGGAGCAGTACTTC. Protein sequence: CASSLYGGEQYF.

This clone appeared a single time. The chain recombines TRBV19 with TRBJ1-2; 9 bases fit TRBD1. After removal of 8 bases from V and 1 base from J, the junction contained 11 bases not matched to a gene. Per the germline V gene, CDR1 is LNHDA and CDR2 is SQIVND (reference sequence). This CDR3 is 16 amino acids long. CDR3 sequence: CASRDRGRAINYGYTF. Written as DNA, the CDR3 is TGTGCCAGTCGCGACAGGGGGAGGGCTATTAACTATGGCTACACCTTC.

This chain links TRBV28 with TRBJ2-3; D perhaps matches TRBD2 (5 bases). The CDR3 consists of 16 residues. Germline CDR1 and CDR2: MDHEN and SYDVKM. V was cut by 3 bases and J by 1 base, with 14 bases left in between. CDR3 sequence: CASSFPGLRGTDTQYF. The DNA of the CDR3 is TGTGCCAGCAGTTTCCCCGGACTGCGGGGCACAGATACGCAGTATTTT.

The chain employs TRBV15 and TRBJ1-5; D perhaps matches TRBD1 (5 bases). The CDR3 spans 16 residues. The germline CDR1 and CDR2 sequences are LNHNV and YYDKDF (reference sequence). Trimming pared 1 base from V and 1 base from J, leaving 11 bases between. CDR3 sequence: CATSRVAGKSNQPQHF. CDR3 coding DNA: TGTGCCACCAGCAGAGTGGCAGGGAAGAGCAATCAGCCCCAGCATTTT.

In this sample, this clone turned up once. The gene calls are TRBV7-2 and TRBJ2-3; 10 bases match TRBD2. Germline-derived CDR1 and CDR2 are SGHTA and FQGNSA. Trimming at V came to 6 bases and at J to 6 bases, leaving 9 bases not matched to a gene. The CDR3 covers 15 residues. The CDR3 DNA is TGTGCCAGCAGACAAACTAGCGGGACACATGATACGCAGTATTTT. Translated: CASRQTSGTHDTQYF.

The chain joins TRBV25-1 to TRBJ2-1; tentative D call: TRBD1 (6 bases). The CDR3 has 17 residues. The V end was cut by 5 bases, the J end by 3 bases, with 20 bases between. Germline V CDR1 and CDR2: MGHDK, SYGVNS. CDR3 sequence (DNA): TGTGCCAGCAGTTTCGGTACGAGGACAGAAATCTACAATGAGCAGTTCTTC. It specifies CASSFGTRTEIYNEQFF.

In its sample, this clone was seen once. Within the sample, other DNA sequences also encode this same CDR3. The rearrangement uses TRBV6-5 and TRBJ1-1, with a tentative D call TRBD1 (6 bases). Germline values: CDR1 MNHEY, CDR2 SVGAGI. The V end lost 6 bases, the J end lost 2 bases, and 10 bases lay between the germline ends. This CDR3 region has 13 residues. DNA for the CDR3: TGTGCCAGCAGAGGACAGCATAACACTGAAGCTTTCTTT. Protein sequence: CASRGQHNTEAFF.

V and J are TRBV2 and TRBJ2-5, with 7 bases matching TRBD2. CDR1 SNHLY and CDR2 FYNNEI come from the germline V gene. The CDR3 is made up of 14 amino acids. The J segment lost 7 bases and the V segment lost 5 bases, leaving 10 bases of the junction unmatched. Here the CDR3 reads CASSLRGSGATQYF. CDR3 coding DNA: TGTGCCAGCAGTTTACGGGGAAGCGGGGCGACCCAGTACTTC.